These 20 T cell receptor beta chains originate from one sample sequenced in a study of cytomegalovirus exposure and HLA in healthy donors. Assay: immunoSEQ multiplex PCR; the TCRdb copy retains only in-frame clones and omits some. Of fewer than 200,000 clones listed, 85% to 90% are singletons. Sequencing input: PBMCs. The source is a woman aged 25 to 39 in good health and CMV-seronegative.

This chain links TRBV6-5 with TRBJ2-1; 7 positions match TRBD1. V was clipped by 6 bases and J by 3 bases; unmatched bases: 2. The CDR3 extends over 13 amino acids. From germline, CDR1 is MNHEY and CDR2 SVGAGI. CDR3 in DNA: TGTGCCAGCAGCCGGGACAGCTACAATGAGCAGTTCTTC. This translates into CASSRDSYNEQFF.

The V call is TRBV2, the J call TRBJ2-3; 15 bases align to TRBD2. The CDR3 extends over 14 amino acids. Looked up from germline, CDR1 is SNHLY and CDR2 is FYNNEI. The trim removed 8 bases at V and 10 bases at J, leaving 7 bases unmatched. This CDR3 is CASRTSGGAGPQYF. For the CDR3, the DNA is TGTGCCAGCCGGACTAGCGGGGGGGCCGGTCCGCAGTATTTT.

The rearrangement joins TRBV4-2 to TRBJ2-7, with D uncertain. The germline V gene encodes CDR1 LGHNA and CDR2 YNFKEQ. V gave up 0 bases and J gave up 7 bases, with 10 bases separating them. This CDR3 comprises 13 residues. For the CDR3, the DNA is TGTGCCAGCAGCCAAGATCTAACGAGTGAGCAGTACTTC. It is translated as CASSQDLTSEQYF.

The rearrangement joins TRBV9 to TRBJ1-1, with TRBD1 as a possible D gene (5 bases). Trimming cost V 0 bases and J 0 bases, with 9 bases left between them. Germline values: CDR1 SGDLS, CDR2 YYNGEE. CDR3 size: 15 residues. CDR3 loop: CASSVEGLMNTEAFF. CDR3 nucleotide sequence: TGTGCCAGCAGCGTAGAGGGACTTATGAACACTGAAGCTTTCTTT.

The rearrangement links TRBV27 to TRBJ1-1; D gene unclear. This CDR3 has 13 amino acids. Between the trimmed V and J ends, which lost 3 bases and 0 bases, there was a span of 5 bases. Per germline, CDR1 MNHEY and CDR2 SMNVEV (reference sequence). The CDR3, as DNA: TGTGCCAGCAGTTTTAGTATGAACACTGAAGCTTTCTTT. Encoded protein: CASSFSMNTEAFF.

The V gene is TRBV6-6, the J gene TRBJ1-4; 10 nucleotides line up with TRBD1. Germline-derived CDR1 and CDR2 are MNHNY and SVGAGI (reference sequence). J was trimmed by 5 bases and V by 0 bases; bases with no gene match: 0. The CDR3 contains 15 residues. CDR3: CASSYSGQGNEKLFF. The CDR3 DNA sequence: TGTGCCAGCAGTTACTCGGGACAGGGGAATGAAAAACTGTTTTTT.

V usage is TRBV9 and J usage is TRBJ2-3; D is perhaps TRBD1 (6 bases). CDR3 length: 16 residues. Germline CDR1 reads SGDLS; CDR2 reads YYNGEE. Trimming cost V 4 bases and J 3 bases, with 18 bases left between them. CDR3 loop: CASSPRRGISTDTQYF. The CDR3 DNA reads TGTGCCAGCAGCCCCCGCAGGGGTATTAGTACAGATACGCAGTATTTT.

The J gene is TRBJ1-6, the V gene TRBV12-5; D gene unclear. From germline, CDR1 is LGHNT and CDR2 FRNRAP. The CDR3 has 11 residues. The V end lost 4 bases, the J end lost 13 bases, and 8 bases lay between the germline ends. The CDR3: CASGSGGPLHF. CDR3 nucleotides: TGTGCTAGTGGTTCTGGCGGGCCCCTCCACTTT. The variable domain in full, with the rest retrieved from reference TRBV12-5 and TRBJ1-6, is DARVTQTPRHKVTEMGQEVTMRCQPILGHNTVFWYRQTMMQGLELLAYFRNRAPLDDSGMPKDRFSAEMPDATLATLKIQPSEPRDSAVYFCASGSGGPLHFGNGTRLTVT.

The chain is built from TRBV27 and TRBJ2-1, with 7 bases matching TRBD2. This CDR3 is built from 16 residues. Unmatched junction bases numbered 9, after V lost 2 bases and J lost 5 bases. The germline V gene has CDR1 MNHEY and CDR2 SMNVEV (reference sequence). CDR3 sequence reads: CASSLIGLAGNNEQFF. The CDR3, as DNA: TGTGCCAGCAGTTTAATCGGGTTAGCGGGTAACAATGAGCAGTTCTTC.

This clone showed up just a few times. This chain uses TRBV2 with TRBJ2-7; possibly TRBD2 for D (5 bases). In germline, CDR1 is SNHLY, CDR2 FYNNEI. V lost 8 bases, J lost 6 bases, and 14 bases lay in between. The CDR3 is 12 amino acids. Here the CDR3 DNA reads TGTGCCAGCTTCGAGGGTATAGGCGAGCAGTACTTC. Protein: CASFEGIGEQYF.

The V gene is TRBV7-8, the J gene TRBJ2-7; no clear D gene. There are 16 residues in the CDR3. Trimming pared 3 bases from V and 2 bases from J, leaving 17 bases between. Germline V gene data show CDR1 as SGHVS and CDR2 as FQNEAQ. CDR3 nucleotide sequence: TGTGCCAGCAGCTTGCAAGTTTTACCTGGCCCCTACGAGCAGTACTTC. It encodes CASSLQVLPGPYEQYF.

This clone was seen once. This chain joins TRBV27 and TRBJ1-2; 7 bases line up with TRBD1. This CDR3 spans 14 amino acids. Trimming removed 5 bases from V and 5 bases from J; junction bases left unmatched: 8. From germline, CDR1 is MNHEY and CDR2 SMNVEV (reference sequence). CDR3 in DNA: TGTGCCAGCAGTCACCCGGACAGGAAGTATGGCTACACCTTC. Amino acids: CASSHPDRKYGYTF.

This clone was counted once. V and J are TRBV5-4 and TRBJ2-1, with D uncertain. Per germline, CDR1 SGHNT and CDR2 YYREEE (reference sequence). V was pared by 0 bases and J by 0 bases, with 10 bases between. The CDR3 is 16 residues long. The CDR3 is CASSLAGHSSYNEQFF. The CDR3 nucleotides are TGTGCCAGCAGCTTGGCAGGTCATAGCTCCTACAATGAGCAGTTCTTC.

The chain has TRBV15 and TRBJ2-7; D possibly corresponds to TRBD1 (6 bases). The CDR3 extends over 16 amino acids. Germline V CDR1 and CDR2: LNHNV, YYDKDF (reference sequence). The V end lost 2 bases, the J end lost 9 bases, and 23 bases lay between the germline ends. The CDR3 sequence is CATSRPQQGVGGRQYF. The CDR3 coding sequence is TGTGCCACCAGCAGACCCCAACAGGGTGTAGGTGGTCGGCAGTACTTC.

The gene calls are TRBV25-1 and TRBJ2-7, with TRBD1 as a possible D gene (6 bases). Germline assignment: CDR1 MGHDK and CDR2 SYGVNS. The CDR3 has 13 residues. The V end lost 3 bases, the J end lost 6 bases, and 12 bases lay between the germline ends. Here the CDR3 DNA reads TGTGCCAGCAGTGATACAGGGTCCCGCGAGCAGTACTTC. The encoded protein is CASSDTGSREQYF.

The chain links TRBV30 to TRBJ2-3; TRBD2 might be the D (5 bases). CDR1 GTSNPN and CDR2 SVGIG come from the germline V gene (reference sequence). Trimming removed 1 base from V and 10 bases from J, with 9 bases in between. The CDR3 length is 11 residues. CDR3 residues: CAWSGKDSQYF. The CDR3 coding sequence is TGTGCCTGGAGTGGGAAGGACTCGCAGTATTTT. The full variable domain, in which reference TRBV30 and TRBJ2-3 provide the parts outside the CDR3, is SQTIHQWPATLVQPVGSPLSLECTVEGTSNPNLYWYRQAAGRGLQLLFYSVGIGQISSEVPQNLSASRPQDRQFILSSKKLLLSDSGFYLCAWSGKDSQYFGPGTRLTVL.

This clone was seen a handful of times. The chain uses TRBV6-5 and TRBJ1-6, with 11 bases that match TRBD1. The junction had 7 bases not matched to a gene; V was cut back by 8 bases and J by 10 bases. Germline lookup yields CDR1 MNHEY and CDR2 SVGAGI. This CDR3 is built from 14 residues. CDR3 region: CASGGQGANSPLHF. The CDR3 DNA follows: TGTGCCAGCGGCGGACAGGGGGCAAACTCACCCCTCCACTTT.

This clone was detected only once. The gene calls are TRBV27 and TRBJ2-1; 7 bases align to TRBD1. The CDR3 totals 14 residues. Losses at the gene ends were 5 bases for V and 2 bases for J; bases not matched to a gene: 3. Germline V gives CDR1 MNHEY, CDR2 SMNVEV (reference sequence). The CDR3 protein is CASSLQGAYNEQFF. CDR3 nucleotides: TGTGCCAGCAGTCTCCAGGGGGCCTACAATGAGCAGTTCTTC.

This clone was seen only once. The chain's CDR3 is CASRLVLQYF. The CDR3 DNA is TGTGCCAGCAGGTTAGTCCTACAGTATTTT. This chain uses TRBV27 with TRBJ2-3; unclear D gene. V was shortened by 6 bases and J by 12 bases, with 10 bases between the two germline ends. The length of the CDR3 is 10 residues. Germline V CDR1 and CDR2: MNHEY, SMNVEV (reference sequence).

The V gene is TRBV6-5, the J gene TRBJ2-7, with 8 bases fitting TRBD1. V was clipped by 5 bases and J by 1 base; unmatched bases: 7. The germline V gene encodes CDR1 MNHEY and CDR2 SVGAGI. The CDR3 covers 15 residues. CDR3 sequence: CASSRPGQASYEQYF. The CDR3 coding sequence is TGTGCCAGCAGTAGGCCGGGACAGGCGTCCTACGAGCAGTACTTC.